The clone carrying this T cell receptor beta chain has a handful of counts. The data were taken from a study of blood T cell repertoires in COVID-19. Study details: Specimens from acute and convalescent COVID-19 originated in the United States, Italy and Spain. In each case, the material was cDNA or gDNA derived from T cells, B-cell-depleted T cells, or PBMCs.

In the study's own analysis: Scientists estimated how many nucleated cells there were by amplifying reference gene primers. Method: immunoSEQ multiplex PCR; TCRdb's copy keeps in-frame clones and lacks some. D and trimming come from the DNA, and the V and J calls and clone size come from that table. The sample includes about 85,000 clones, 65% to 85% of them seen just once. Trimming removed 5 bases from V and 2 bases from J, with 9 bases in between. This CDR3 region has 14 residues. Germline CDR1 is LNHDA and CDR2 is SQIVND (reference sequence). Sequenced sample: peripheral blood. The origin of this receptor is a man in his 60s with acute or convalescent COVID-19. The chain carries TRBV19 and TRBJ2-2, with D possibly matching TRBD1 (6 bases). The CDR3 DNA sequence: TGTGCCAGTAGTCCAGGGGTTAACACCGGGGAGCTGTTTTTT. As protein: CASSPGVNTGELFF.